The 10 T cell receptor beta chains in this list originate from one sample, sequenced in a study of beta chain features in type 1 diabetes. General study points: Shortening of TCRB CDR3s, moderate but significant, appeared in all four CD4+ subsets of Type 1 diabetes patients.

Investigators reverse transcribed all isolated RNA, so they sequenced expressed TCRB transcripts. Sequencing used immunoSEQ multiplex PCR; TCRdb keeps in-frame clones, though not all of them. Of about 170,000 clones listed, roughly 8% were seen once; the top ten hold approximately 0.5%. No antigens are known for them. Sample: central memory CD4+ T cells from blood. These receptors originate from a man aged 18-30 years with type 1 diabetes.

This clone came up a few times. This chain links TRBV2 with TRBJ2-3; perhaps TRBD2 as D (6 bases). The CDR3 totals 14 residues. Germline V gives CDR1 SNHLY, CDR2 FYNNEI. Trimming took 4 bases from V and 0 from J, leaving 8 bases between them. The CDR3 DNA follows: TGTGCCAGCAGTGGCGGGATTAGCACAGATACGCAGTATTTT. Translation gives CASSGGISTDTQYF.

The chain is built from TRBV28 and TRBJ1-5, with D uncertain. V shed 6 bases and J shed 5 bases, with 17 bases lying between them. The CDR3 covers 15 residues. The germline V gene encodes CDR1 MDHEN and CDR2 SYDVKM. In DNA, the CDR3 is TGTGCCAGCAGACCCTCCACCCTGGTAGATCAGCCCCAGCATTTT. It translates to CASRPSTLVDQPQHF.

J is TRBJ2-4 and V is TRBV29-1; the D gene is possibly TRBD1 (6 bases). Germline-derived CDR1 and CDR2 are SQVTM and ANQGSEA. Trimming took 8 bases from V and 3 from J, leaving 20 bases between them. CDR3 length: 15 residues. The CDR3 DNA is TGCAGCTCGTCCCAGCCCCGGACAGACAAAAACATTCAGTACTTC. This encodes CSSSQPRTDKNIQYF.

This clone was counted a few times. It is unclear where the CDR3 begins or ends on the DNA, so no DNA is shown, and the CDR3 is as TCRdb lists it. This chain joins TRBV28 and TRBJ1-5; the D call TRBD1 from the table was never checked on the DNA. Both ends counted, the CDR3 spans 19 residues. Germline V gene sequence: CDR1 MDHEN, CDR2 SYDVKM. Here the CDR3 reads CASSTSWGTGSYSNQPQHF.

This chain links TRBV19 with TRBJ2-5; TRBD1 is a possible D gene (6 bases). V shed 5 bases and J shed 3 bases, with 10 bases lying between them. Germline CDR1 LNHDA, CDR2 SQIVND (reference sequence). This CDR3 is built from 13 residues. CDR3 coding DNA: TGTGCCAGTAGTTTAACAGGGAAAGAGACCCAGTACTTC. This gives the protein CASSLTGKETQYF. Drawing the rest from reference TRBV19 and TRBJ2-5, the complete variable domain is DGGITQSPKYLFRKEGQNVTLSCEQNLNHDAMYWYRQDPGQGLRLIYYSQIVNDFQKGDIAEGYSVSREKKESFPLTVTSAQKNPTAFYLCASSLTGKETQYFGPGTRLLVL.

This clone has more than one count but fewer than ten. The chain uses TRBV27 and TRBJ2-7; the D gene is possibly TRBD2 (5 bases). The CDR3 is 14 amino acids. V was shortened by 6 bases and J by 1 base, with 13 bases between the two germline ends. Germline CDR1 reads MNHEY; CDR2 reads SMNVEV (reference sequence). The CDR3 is CASSRTGVSYEQYF. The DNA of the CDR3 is TGTGCCAGCAGCCGAACCGGGGTGTCCTACGAGCAGTACTTC.

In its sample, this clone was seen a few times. The CDR3 bases are TGTGCCAGCAGCCCCCCCATCGGGACAAGTACCTACAATGAGCAGTTCTTC. As protein: CASSPPIGTSTYNEQFF. This rearrangement joins TRBV11-2 to TRBJ2-1; tentative D call: TRBD1 (6 bases). CDR3 length equals 17 residues. The ends were cut back, 5 bases at V and 2 bases at J, with 19 bases in the middle. Germline-derived CDR1 and CDR2 are SGHAT and FQNNGV.

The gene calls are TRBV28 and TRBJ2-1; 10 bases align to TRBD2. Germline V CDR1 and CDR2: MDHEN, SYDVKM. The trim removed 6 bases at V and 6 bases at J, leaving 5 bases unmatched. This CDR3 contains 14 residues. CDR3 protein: CASSPSGSRNEQFF. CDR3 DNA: TGTGCCAGCAGCCCTAGCGGGAGCCGCAATGAGCAGTTCTTC.

The CDR3 loop reads CASSLSDQETQYF. DNA of the CDR3: TGCGCCAGCAGCTTGTCAGACCAAGAGACCCAGTACTTC. V and J are TRBV5-1 and TRBJ2-5; D gene unclear. V lost 1 base, J lost 0 bases, and 4 bases lay in between. The CDR3 spans 13 residues. Per the germline V gene, CDR1 is SGHRS and CDR2 is YFSETQ.

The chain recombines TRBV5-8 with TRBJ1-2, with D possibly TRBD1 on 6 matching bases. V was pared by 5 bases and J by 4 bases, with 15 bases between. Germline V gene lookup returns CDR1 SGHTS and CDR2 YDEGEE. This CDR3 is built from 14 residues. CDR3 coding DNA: TGTGCCAGCAGTCTCTCCAGGGGAATCTATGGCTACACCTTC. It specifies CASSLSRGIYGYTF.